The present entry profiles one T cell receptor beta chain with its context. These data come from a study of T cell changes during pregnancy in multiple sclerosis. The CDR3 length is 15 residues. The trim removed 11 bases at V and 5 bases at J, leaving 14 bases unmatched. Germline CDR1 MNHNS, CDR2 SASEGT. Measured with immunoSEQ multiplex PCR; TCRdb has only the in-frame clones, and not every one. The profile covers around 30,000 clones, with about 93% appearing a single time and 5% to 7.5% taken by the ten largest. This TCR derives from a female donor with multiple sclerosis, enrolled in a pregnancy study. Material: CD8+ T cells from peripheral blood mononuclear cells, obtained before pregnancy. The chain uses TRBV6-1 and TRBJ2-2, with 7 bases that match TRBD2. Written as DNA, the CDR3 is TGTGCCGCCGCCAGCGGGACTTTAAGGACCGGGGAGCTGTTTTTT. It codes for CAAASGTLRTGELFF.